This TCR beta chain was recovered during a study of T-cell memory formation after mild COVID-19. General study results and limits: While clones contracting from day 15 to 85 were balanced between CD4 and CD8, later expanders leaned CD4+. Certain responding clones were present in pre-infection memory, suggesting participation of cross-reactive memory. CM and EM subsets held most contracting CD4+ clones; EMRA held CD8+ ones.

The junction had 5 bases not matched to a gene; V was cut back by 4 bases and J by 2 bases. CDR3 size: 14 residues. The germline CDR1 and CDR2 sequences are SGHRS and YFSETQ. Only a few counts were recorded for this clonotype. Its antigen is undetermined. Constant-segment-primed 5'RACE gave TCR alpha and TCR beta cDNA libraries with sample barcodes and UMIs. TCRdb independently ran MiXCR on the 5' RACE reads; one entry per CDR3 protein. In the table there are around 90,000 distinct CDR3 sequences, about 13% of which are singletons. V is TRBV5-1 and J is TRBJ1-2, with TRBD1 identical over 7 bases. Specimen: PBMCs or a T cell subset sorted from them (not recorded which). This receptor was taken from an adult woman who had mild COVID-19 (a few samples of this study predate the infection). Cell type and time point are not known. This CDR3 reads CASSAGTENYGYTF. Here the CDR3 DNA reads TGCGCCAGCAGCGCCGGGACAGAGAACTATGGCTACACCTTC.